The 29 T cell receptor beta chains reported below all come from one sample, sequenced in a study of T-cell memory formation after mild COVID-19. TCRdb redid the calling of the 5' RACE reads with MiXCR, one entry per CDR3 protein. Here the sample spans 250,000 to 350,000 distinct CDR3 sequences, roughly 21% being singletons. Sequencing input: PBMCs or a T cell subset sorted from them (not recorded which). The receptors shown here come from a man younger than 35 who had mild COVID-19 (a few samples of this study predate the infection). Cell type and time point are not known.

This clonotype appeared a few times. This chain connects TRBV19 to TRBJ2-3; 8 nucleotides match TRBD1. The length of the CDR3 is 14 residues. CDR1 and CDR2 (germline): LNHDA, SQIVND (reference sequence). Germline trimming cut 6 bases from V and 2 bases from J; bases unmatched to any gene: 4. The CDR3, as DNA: TGTGCCAGTAGGCACCAGGGGGCCACAGATACGCAGTATTTT. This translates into CASRHQGATDTQYF. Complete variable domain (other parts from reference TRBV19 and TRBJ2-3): DGGITQSPKYLFRKEGQNVTLSCEQNLNHDAMYWYRQDPGQGLRLIYYSQIVNDFQKGDIAEGYSVSREKKESFPLTVTSAQKNPTAFYLCASRHQGATDTQYFGPGTRLTVL.

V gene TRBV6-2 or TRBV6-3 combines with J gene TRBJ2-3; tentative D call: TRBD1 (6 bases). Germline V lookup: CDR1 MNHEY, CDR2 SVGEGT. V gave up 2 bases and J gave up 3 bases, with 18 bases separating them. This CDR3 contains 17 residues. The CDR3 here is CASSYEELLRGTDTQYF. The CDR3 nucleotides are TGTGCCAGCAGTTACGAGGAGCTCCTCAGGGGAACAGATACGCAGTATTTT.

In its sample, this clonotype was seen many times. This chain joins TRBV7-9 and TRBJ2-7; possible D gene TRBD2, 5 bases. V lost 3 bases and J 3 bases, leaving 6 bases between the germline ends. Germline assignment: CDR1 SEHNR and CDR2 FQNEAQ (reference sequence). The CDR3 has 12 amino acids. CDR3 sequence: CASSFGDYEQYV. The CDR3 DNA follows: TGTGCCAGCAGCTTCGGGGACTACGAGCAGTACGTC.

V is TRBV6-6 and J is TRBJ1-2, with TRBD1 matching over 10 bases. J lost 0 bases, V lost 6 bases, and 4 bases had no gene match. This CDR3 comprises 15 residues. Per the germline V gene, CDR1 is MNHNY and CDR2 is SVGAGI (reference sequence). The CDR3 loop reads CASSSGTGANYGYTF. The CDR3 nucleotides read TGTGCCAGCAGCTCCGGGACAGGGGCTAACTATGGCTACACCTTC.

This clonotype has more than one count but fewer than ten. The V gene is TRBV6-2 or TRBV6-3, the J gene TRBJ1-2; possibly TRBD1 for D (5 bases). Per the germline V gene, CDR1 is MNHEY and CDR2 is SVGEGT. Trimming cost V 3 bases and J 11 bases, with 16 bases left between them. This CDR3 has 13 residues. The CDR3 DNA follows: TGTGCCAGCAGTTATATGGGGGAACTACGATACACCTTC. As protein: CASSYMGELRYTF.

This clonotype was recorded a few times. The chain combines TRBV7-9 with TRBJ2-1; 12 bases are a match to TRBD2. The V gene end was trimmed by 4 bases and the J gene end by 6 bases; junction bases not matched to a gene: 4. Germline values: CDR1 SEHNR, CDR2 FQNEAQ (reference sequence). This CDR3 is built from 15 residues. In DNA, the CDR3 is TGTGCCAGCAGCTCAGCTAGCGGGGGGGCCAATGAGCAGTTCTTC. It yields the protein CASSSASGGANEQFF.

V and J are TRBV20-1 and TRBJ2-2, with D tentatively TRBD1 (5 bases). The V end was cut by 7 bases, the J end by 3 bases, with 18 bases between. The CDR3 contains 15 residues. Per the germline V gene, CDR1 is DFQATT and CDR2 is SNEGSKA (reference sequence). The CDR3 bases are TGCAGTGTCTCGTCAAGGGGTTTAGACACCGGGGAGCTGTTTTTT. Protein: CSVSSRGLDTGELFF.

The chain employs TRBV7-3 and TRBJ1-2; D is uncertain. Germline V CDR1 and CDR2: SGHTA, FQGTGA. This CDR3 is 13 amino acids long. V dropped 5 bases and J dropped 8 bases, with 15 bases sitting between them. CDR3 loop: CASSPGRAEGYTF. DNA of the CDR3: TGTGCCAGCAGCCCGGGGAGGGCGGAAGGCTACACCTTC.

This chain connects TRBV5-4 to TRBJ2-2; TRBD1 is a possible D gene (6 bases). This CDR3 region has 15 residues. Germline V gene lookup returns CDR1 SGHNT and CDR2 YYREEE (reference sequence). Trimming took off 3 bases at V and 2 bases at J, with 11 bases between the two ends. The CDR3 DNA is TGTGCCAGCAGCTGGGACACGGAAAACACCGGGGAGCTGTTTTTT. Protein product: CASSWDTENTGELFF.

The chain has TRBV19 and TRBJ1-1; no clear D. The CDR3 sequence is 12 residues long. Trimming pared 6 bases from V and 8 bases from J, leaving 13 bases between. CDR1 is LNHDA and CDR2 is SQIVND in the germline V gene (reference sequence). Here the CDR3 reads CASRSPAFEAFF. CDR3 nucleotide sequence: TGTGCCAGTAGGTCGCCAGCTTTCGAAGCTTTCTTT.

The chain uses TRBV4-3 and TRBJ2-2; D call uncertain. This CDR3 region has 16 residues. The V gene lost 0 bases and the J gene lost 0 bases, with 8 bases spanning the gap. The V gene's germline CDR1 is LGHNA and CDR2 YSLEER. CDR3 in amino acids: CASSQERYPNTGELFF. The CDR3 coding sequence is TGCGCCAGCAGCCAAGAGAGGTACCCGAACACCGGGGAGCTGTTTTTT.

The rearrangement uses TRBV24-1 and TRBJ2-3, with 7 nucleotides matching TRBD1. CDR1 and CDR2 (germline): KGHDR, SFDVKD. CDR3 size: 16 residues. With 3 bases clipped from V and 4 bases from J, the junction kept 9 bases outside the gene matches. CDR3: CATSDPRTGQPDTQYF. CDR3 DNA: TGTGCCACCAGTGATCCAAGGACAGGTCAGCCAGATACGCAGTATTTT.

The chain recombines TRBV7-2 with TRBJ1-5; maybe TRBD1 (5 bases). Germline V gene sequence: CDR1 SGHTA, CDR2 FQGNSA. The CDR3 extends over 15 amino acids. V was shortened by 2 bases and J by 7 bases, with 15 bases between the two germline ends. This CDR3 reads CASSLWRAGLQPQHF. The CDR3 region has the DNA TGTGCCAGCAGCTTATGGCGGGCAGGGCTGCAGCCCCAGCATTTT. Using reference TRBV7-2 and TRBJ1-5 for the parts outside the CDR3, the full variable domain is GAGVSQSPSNKVTEKGKDVELRCDPISGHTALYWYRQSLGQGLEFLIYFQGNSAPDKSGLPSDRFSAERTGGSVSTLTIQRTQQEDSAVYLCASSLWRAGLQPQHFGDGTRLSIL.

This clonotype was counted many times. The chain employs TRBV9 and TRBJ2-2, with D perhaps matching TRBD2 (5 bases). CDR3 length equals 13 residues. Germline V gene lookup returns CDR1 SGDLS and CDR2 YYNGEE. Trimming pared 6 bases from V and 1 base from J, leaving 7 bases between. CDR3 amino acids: CASTRENTGELFF. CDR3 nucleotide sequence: TGTGCCAGCACCCGGGAGAACACCGGGGAGCTGTTTTTT.

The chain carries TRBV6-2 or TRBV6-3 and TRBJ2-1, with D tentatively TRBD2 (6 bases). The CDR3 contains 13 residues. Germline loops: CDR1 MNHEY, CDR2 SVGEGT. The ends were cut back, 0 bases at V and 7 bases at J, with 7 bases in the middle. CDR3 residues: CASSYSGLNEQFF. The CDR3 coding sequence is TGTGCCAGCAGTTACTCCGGACTAAATGAGCAGTTCTTC.

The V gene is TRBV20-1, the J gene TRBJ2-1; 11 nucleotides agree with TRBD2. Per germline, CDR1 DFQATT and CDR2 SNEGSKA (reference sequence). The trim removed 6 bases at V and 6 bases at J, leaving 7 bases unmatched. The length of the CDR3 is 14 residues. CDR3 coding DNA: TGCAGTGCAATTAGCGGGGGGGCCTTCAATGAGCAGTTCTTC. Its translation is CSAISGGAFNEQFF.

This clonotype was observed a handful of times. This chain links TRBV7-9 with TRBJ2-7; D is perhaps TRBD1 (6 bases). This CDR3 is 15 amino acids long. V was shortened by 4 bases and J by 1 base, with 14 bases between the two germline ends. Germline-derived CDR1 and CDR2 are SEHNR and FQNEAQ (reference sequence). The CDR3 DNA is TGTGCCAGCAGCTCCCCCCGGGACAAGTCCTACGAGCAGTACTTC. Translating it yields CASSSPRDKSYEQYF.

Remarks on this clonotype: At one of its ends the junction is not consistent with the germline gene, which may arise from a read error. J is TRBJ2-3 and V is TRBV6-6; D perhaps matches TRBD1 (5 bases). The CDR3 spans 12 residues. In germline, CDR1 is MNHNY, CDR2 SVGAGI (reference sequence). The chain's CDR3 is CASSYSGARGDF. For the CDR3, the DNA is TGTGCCAGCAGTTACTCTGGGGCGCGTGGGGATTTT.

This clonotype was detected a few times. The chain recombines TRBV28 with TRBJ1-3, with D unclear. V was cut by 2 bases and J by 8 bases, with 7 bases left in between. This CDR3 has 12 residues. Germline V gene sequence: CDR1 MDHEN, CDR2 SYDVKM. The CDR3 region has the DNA TGTGCCAGCAGTTTACAGCGGGACACCATATATTTT. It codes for CASSLQRDTIYF.

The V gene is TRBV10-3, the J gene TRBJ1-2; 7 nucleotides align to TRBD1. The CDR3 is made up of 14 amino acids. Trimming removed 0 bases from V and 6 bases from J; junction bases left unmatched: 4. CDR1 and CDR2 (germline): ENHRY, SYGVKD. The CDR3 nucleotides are TGTGCCATCAGTGAGTCAACAGGGGATCATGGCTACACCTTC. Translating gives CAISESTGDHGYTF.

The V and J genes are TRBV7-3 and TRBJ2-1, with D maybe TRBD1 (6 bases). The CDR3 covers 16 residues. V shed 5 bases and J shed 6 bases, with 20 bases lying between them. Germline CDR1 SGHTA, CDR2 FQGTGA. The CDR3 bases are TGTGCCAGCAGCGGAACCTACAGGGATTCTGGCAATGAGCAGTTCTTC. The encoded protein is CASSGTYRDSGNEQFF.

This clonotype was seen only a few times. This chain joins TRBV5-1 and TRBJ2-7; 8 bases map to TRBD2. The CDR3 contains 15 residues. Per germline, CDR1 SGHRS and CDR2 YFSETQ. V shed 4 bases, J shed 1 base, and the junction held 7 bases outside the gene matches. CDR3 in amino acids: CASSPAGGYSYEQYF. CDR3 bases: TGCGCCAGCAGCCCGGCGGGGGGTTATTCCTACGAGCAGTACTTC. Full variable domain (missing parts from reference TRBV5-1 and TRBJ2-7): KAGVTQTPRYLIKTRGQQVTLSCSPISGHRSVSWYQQTPGQGLQFLFEYFSETQRNKGNFPGRFSGRQFSNSRSEMNVSTLELGDSALYLCASSPAGGYSYEQYFGPGTRLTVT.

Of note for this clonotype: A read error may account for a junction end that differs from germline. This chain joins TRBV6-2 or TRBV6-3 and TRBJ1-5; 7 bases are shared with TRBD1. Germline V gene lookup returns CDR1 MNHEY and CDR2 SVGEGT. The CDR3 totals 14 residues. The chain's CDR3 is CASSYWDSSQPQHF. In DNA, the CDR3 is TGTGCCAGCAGTTACTGGGACAGCAGTCAGCCCCAGCATTTT.

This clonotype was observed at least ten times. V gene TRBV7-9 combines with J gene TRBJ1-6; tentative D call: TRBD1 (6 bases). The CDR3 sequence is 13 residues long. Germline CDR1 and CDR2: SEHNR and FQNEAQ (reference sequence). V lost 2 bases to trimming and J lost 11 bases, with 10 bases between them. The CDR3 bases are TGTGCCAGCAGCTTACAGGGGAATACACCCCTCCACTTT. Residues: CASSLQGNTPLHF.

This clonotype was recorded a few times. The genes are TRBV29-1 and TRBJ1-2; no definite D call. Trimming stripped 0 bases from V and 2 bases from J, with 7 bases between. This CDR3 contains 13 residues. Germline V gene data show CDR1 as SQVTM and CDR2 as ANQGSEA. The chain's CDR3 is CSVEEGWNYGYTF. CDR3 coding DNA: TGCAGCGTTGAAGAGGGGTGGAACTATGGCTACACCTTC. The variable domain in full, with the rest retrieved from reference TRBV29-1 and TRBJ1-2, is SAVISQKPSRDICQRGTSLTIQCQVDSQVTMMFWYRQQPGQSLTLIATANQGSEATYESGFVIDKFPISRPNLTFSTLTVSNMSPEDSSIYLCSVEEGWNYGYTFGSGTRLTVV.

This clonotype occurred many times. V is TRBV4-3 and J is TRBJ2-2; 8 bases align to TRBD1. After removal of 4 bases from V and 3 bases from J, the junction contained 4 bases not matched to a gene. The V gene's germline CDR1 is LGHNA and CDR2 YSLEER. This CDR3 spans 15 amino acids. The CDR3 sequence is CASSLDRGDTGELFF. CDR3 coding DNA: TGCGCCAGCAGCCTCGACAGGGGAGACACCGGGGAGCTGTTTTTT.

The CDR3 DNA is TGCGCCAGCAGCGCAAGAGGCAGGGAGAGGTATGGCTACACCTTC. Amino acid sequence: CASSARGRERYGYTF. The chain uses TRBV4-1 and TRBJ1-2, with D possibly being TRBD1 (5 bases). CDR1 is MGHRA and CDR2 is YSYEKL in the germline V gene. Trimming cost V 5 bases and J 5 bases, with 18 bases left between them. The CDR3 spans 15 residues.

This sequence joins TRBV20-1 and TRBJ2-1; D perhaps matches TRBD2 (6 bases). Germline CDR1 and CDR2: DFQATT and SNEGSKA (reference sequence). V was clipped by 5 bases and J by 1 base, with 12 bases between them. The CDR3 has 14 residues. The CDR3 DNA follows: TGCAGTGCTCCGGGGGTAATTTCCTACAATGAGCAGTTCTTC. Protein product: CSAPGVISYNEQFF.

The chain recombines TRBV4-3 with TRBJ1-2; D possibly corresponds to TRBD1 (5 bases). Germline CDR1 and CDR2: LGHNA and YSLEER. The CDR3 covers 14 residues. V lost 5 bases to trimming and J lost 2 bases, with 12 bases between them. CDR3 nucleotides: TGCGCCAGCAGCGTCGCCGGGACCAACTATGGCTACACCTTC. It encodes CASSVAGTNYGYTF.